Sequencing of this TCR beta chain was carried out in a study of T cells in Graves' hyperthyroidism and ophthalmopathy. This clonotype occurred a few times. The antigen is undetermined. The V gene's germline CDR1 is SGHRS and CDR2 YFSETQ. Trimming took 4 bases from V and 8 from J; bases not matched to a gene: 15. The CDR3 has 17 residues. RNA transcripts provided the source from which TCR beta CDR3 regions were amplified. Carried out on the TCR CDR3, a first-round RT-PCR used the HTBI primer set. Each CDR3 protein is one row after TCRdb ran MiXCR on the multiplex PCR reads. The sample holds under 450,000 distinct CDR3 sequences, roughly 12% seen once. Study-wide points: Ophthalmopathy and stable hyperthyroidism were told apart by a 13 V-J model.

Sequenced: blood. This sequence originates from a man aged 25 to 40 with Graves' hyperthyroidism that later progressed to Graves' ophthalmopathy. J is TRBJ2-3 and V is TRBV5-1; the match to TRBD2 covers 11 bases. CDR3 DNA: TGCGCCAGCAGCCCCGGAGAGGGTAGCGGGGGGGCCGGTACGCAGTATTTT. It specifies CASSPGEGSGGAGTQYF.